A selection of T cell receptor beta chains follows, all from one sample in a study of shared clonotypes between healthy human individuals. Here immunoSEQ multiplex PCR was the method, and the copy in TCRdb shows in-frame clones only, minus some. The data hold around 2,100,000 clones, with approximately 95% observed a single time. The specimen was naive CD8+ T cells sorted from blood. These receptors were collected from a man aged 18 to 30 in good health. CDR3s include the opening cysteine and the closing phenylalanine or tryptophan. D genes are given only for firm matches.

>TRBV14|NA|TRBJ2-5
CASSHVDPPQYF
TGTGCCAGCAGCCATGTGGACCCACCCCAGTACTTC
>TRBV25-1|TRBD2|TRBJ2-5
CASTGTSEETQYF
TGTGCCAGCACTGGGACTAGCGAAGAGACCCAGTACTTC
>TRBV30|NA|TRBJ2-2
CAWSRPTGPSTGELFF
TGTGCCTGGAGTCGCCCGACTGGACCCTCCACCGGGGAGCTGTTTTTT
>TRBV15|TRBD2|TRBJ2-1
CATSTGGEGLVAYNEQFF
TGTGCCACCAGCACCGGGGGCGAGGGACTAGTCGCGTACAATGAGCAGTTCTTC
>TRBV28|TRBD2|TRBJ2-5
CASSVRGEETQYF
TGTGCCAGCAGCGTGCGGGGGGAAGAGACCCAGTACTTC
>TRBV27|NA|TRBJ1-5
CASSPYSGHQPQHF
TGTGCCAGCAGTCCATACAGTGGCCATCAGCCCCAGCATTTT
>TRBV5-4|NA|TRBJ2-7
CASSLGAGSSYEQYF
TGTGCCAGCAGCTTGGGAGCGGGTAGCAGCTACGAGCAGTACTTC
>TRBV6-9|NA|TRBJ2-7
CASSRRGRHAYEQYF
TGTGCCAGCAGCCGGAGGGGGCGGCATGCCTACGAGCAGTACTTC
>TRBV28|NA|TRBJ2-7
CASSSYYEQYF
TGTGCCAGCAGCAGTTATTACGAGCAGTACTTC
>TRBV11-2|NA|TRBJ1-2
CASSSGGSDYGYTF
TGTGCCAGCAGCTCCGGGGGCTCGGACTATGGCTACACCTTC
>TRBV11-2|TRBD1|TRBJ2-1
CASSLGPDRAYNEQFF
TGTGCCAGCAGCTTAGGTCCGGACAGGGCATACAATGAGCAGTTCTTC
>TRBV10-3|NA|TRBJ1-1
CAISDDGAEPGWDTEAFF
TGTGCCATCAGTGATGATGGTGCAGAGCCCGGTTGGGACACTGAAGCTTTCTTT
>TRBV9|TRBD1|TRBJ2-7
CASSGGDRALYEQYF
TGTGCCAGCAGCGGAGGGGACAGGGCGCTGTACGAGCAGTACTTC
>TRBV6-4|TRBD2|TRBJ2-1
CASSRTSYLDNEQFF
TGTGCCAGCAGTAGGACTAGCTACCTCGACAATGAGCAGTTCTTC
>TRBV30|TRBD1|TRBJ2-3
CAWRAQGWADTQYF
TGTGCCTGGAGAGCACAGGGGTGGGCAGATACGCAGTATTTT
>TRBV2|TRBD2|TRBJ2-3
CARGTSGMSTDTQYF
TGTGCCAGGGGGACTAGCGGGATGAGCACAGATACGCAGTATTTT
>TRBV28|TRBD2|TRBJ2-7
CASSPLGGQPYEQYF
TGTGCCAGCAGCCCCCTGGGAGGGCAGCCCTACGAGCAGTACTTC
>TRBV27|NA|TRBJ2-5
CASSFKGPMGVETQYF
TGTGCCAGCAGTTTTAAGGGGCCGATGGGGGTGGAGACCCAGTACTTC